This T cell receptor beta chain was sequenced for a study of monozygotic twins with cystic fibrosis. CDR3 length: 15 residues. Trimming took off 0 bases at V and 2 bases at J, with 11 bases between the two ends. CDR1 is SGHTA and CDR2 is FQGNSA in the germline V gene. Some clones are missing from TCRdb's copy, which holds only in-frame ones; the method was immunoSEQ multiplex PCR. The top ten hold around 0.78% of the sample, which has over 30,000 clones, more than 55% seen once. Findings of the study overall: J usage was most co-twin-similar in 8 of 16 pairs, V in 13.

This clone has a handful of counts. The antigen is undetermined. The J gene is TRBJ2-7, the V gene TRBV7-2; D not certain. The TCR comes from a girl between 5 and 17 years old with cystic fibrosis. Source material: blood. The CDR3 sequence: CASSLARPVTYEQYF. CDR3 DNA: TGTGCCAGCAGCTTAGCGCGTCCAGTGACCTACGAGCAGTACTTC. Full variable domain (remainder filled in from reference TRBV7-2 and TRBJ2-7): GAGVSQSPSNKVTEKGKDVELRCDPISGHTALYWYRQSLGQGLEFLIYFQGNSAPDKSGLPSDRFSAERTGGSVSTLTIQRTQQEDSAVYLCASSLARPVTYEQYFGPGTRLTVT.